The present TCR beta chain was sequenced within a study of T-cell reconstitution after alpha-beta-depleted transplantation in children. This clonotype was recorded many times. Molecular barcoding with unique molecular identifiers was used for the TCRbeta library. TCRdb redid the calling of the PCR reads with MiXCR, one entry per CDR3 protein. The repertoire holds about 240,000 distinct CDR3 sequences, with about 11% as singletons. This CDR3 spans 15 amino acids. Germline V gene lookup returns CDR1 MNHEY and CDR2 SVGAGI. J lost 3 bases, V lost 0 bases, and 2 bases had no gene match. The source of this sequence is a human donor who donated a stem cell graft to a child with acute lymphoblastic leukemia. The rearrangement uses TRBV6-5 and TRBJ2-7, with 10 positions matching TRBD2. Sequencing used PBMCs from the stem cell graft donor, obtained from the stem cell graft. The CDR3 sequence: CASSYSTSGNYEQYF. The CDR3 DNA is TGTGCCAGCAGTTACTCAACTAGCGGGAACTACGAGCAGTACTTC.